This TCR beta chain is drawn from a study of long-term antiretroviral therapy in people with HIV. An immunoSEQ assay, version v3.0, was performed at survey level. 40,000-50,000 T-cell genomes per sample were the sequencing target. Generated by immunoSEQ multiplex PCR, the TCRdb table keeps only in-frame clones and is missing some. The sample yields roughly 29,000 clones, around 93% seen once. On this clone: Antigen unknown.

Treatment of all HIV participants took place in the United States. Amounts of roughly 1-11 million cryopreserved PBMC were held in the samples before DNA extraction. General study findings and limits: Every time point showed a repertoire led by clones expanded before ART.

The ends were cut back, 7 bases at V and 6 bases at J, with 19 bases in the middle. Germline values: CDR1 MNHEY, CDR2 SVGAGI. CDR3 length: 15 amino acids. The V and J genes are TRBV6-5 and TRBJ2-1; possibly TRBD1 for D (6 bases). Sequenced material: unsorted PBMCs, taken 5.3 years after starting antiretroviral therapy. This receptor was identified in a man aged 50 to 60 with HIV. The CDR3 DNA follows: TGTGCCAGCAAGACAGGCACCTGGGATAGCAATGAGCAGTTCTTC. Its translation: CASKTGTWDSNEQFF.